This is a list of T cell receptor beta chains from one sample in a study of T-cell memory formation after mild COVID-19. TCRdb analysed the 5' RACE reads with MiXCR anew, one entry per CDR3 protein. The sample yields 500,000 to 650,000 distinct CDR3 sequences, about 20% seen once. Sequencing was performed on PBMCs or a T cell subset sorted from them (not recorded which). The source is an adult woman who had mild COVID-19 (a few samples of this study predate the infection). Cell type and time point are not known. Each CDR3 is given with its conserved first and last residue. Fields, in order: CDR3 protein, CDR3 DNA, clone size, J gene, V gene, D gene. A D gene is named only where the DNA matches it firmly. Expanded clones are given a class, and other clones once, few, many or no size at all.

CASRAQGIPYEQYF | TGTGCCAGCAGGGCTCAGGGTATCCCCTACGAGCAGTACTTC | NA | TRBJ2-7 | TRBV27 | NA
CASSHKIPGLAIETQYF | TGTGCCAGCAGCCATAAAATACCGGGACTAGCAATCGAGACCCAGTACTTC | few | TRBJ2-5 | TRBV4-2 | TRBD2
CASSESGGLAVREQYF | TGTGCCAGCAGCGAGAGCGGGGGACTAGCGGTCCGGGAGCAGTACTTC | NA | TRBJ2-7 | TRBV9 | TRBD2
CASSSSGQLYEQYF | TGTGCCAGCAGCTCCTCGGGACAACTCTACGAGCAGTACTTC | many | TRBJ2-7 | TRBV7-9 | NA
CASSLVRDRLNEQFF | TGTGCCAGCAGCCTCGTCCGGGACAGGCTCAATGAGCAGTTCTTC | few | TRBJ2-1 | TRBV6-4 | TRBD1
CASSLGSREREQYF | TGTGCCAGCAGCTTAGGGTCGCGGGAGAGGGAGCAGTACTTC | NA | TRBJ2-7 | TRBV7-9 | TRBD2
CASSQAPGAYGYTF | TGTGCCAGCAGCCAAGCCCCGGGGGCTTATGGCTACACCTTC | NA | TRBJ1-2 | TRBV4-2 | NA
CASSYGPSGTYEQYF | TGTGCCAGCAGTTATGGGCCTAGCGGGACCTACGAGCAGTACTTC | NA | TRBJ2-7 | TRBV6-5 | TRBD2
CASIRGNTEAFF | TGTGCCAGCATCAGAGGCAACACTGAAGCTTTCTTT | few | TRBJ1-1 | TRBV6-1 | NA
CSVYDTGRKTNYGYTF | TGCAGCGTTTACGATACAGGGAGGAAGACTAACTATGGCTACACCTTC | few | TRBJ1-2 | TRBV29-1 | NA
CASSLVETYNEQFF | TGCGCCAGCAGCTTGGTGGAAACCTACAATGAGCAGTTCTTC | once | TRBJ2-1 | TRBV5-1 | NA
CASSPPAFGASDYGYTF | TGTGCCAGCAGCCCTCCGGCGTTTGGGGCGTCGGACTATGGCTACACCTTC | NA | TRBJ1-2 | TRBV11-3 | NA
CASSSGVKLYGYTF | TGTGCCAGCAGCTCTGGGGTTAAGCTCTATGGCTACACCTTC | few | TRBJ1-2 | TRBV7-3 | NA
CASSSLGVAMNTEAFF | TGTGCCAGCAGCTCCCTGGGGGTGGCGATGAACACTGAAGCTTTCTTT | NA | TRBJ1-1 | TRBV5-5 | NA
CASSFGQRYEQYF | TGTGCCAGCAGTTTCGGGCAGCGCTACGAGCAGTACTTC | many | TRBJ2-7 | TRBV12-3/TRBV12-4 | NA
CASSLDWDRPYEQYF | TGTGCCAGCAGCTTAGATTGGGACAGGCCTTACGAGCAGTACTTC | few | TRBJ2-7 | TRBV7-8 | TRBD1
CASSSMVGLAGEAFF | TGCGCCAGCAGCTCGATGGTCGGGCTGGCGGGTGAAGCTTTCTTT | few | TRBJ1-1 | TRBV5-1 | NA
CASTLGLGQGIGKLFF | TGTGCCAGCACCTTGGGGTTAGGCCAAGGGATTGGAAAACTGTTTTTT | NA | TRBJ1-4 | TRBV12-3/TRBV12-4 | NA
CASSLAGQDYGYTF | TGTGCCAGCAGCTTGGCTGGACAGGACTATGGCTACACCTTC | few | TRBJ1-2 | TRBV5-6 | TRBD1
CASRGTGTTFYEQYF | TGTGCCAGCAGGGGAACCGGGACTACTTTTTACGAGCAGTACTTC | NA | TRBJ2-7 | TRBV6-6 | TRBD2
CASSGGGTKGFGNEQFF | TGTGCCAGCAGCGGTGGGGGCACAAAAGGCTTTGGGAATGAGCAGTTCTTC | NA | TRBJ2-1 | TRBV7-2 | NA
CASSLAGTGGKLFF | TGTGCCAGCAGCTTAGCAGGGACTGGTGGGAAACTGTTTTTT | NA | TRBJ1-4 | TRBV7-8 | NA
CASSSDIPFEAFF | TGTGCCAGCAGCTCGGACATACCTTTTGAAGCTTTCTTT | NA | TRBJ1-1 | TRBV5-4 | NA
CASRGASLVQFF | TGTGCCTCCAGGGGCGCTAGTTTGGTACAGTTCTTC | NA | TRBJ2-1 | TRBV7-6 | NA
CAWSPVGGRYSPLHF | TGTGCCTGGAGTCCCGTAGGGGGGCGATATTCACCCCTCCACTTT | few | TRBJ1-6 | TRBV30 | NA
CASTKARGILANTGELFF | TGTGCCAGCACCAAGGCAAGGGGAATCCTCGCGAACACCGGGGAGCTGTTTTTT | few | TRBJ2-2 | TRBV7-9 | NA
CASSQSGQGTYEQYF | TGTGCCAGCAGCCAATCGGGACAGGGGACCTACGAGCAGTACTTC | few | TRBJ2-7 | TRBV4-2 | TRBD1
CASSYGEGTTEAFF | TGTGCCAGCAGTTACGGCGAGGGGACCACTGAAGCTTTCTTT | NA | TRBJ1-1 | TRBV6-6 | NA
CATSRDLGASGYTF | TGTGCCACCAGCAGAGATCTTGGGGCGTCTGGCTACACCTTC | NA | TRBJ1-2 | TRBV15 | NA
CASSFLTGNQPQHF | TGTGCCAGTAGTTTTTTAACAGGGAATCAGCCCCAGCATTTT | NA | TRBJ1-5 | TRBV19 | NA
CATSERHRGDEQYF | TGTGCCACCAGTGAACGGCACAGGGGGGACGAGCAGTACTTC | NA | TRBJ2-7 | TRBV24-1 | TRBD1
CASSQESFWGTSTDTQYF | TGCGCCAGCAGCCAAGAATCTTTCTGGGGAACTAGCACAGATACGCAGTATTTT | NA | TRBJ2-3 | TRBV4-1 | NA
CATSRGQGLAGAYEQYF | TGTGCCACCAGCAGAGGCCAGGGACTAGCGGGAGCCTACGAGCAGTACTTC | NA | TRBJ2-7 | TRBV15 | TRBD2
CASSIISGKGYTF | TGTGCCAGTAGTATCATTTCCGGAAAGGGCTACACCTTC | few | TRBJ1-2 | TRBV19 | NA
CASSFGTGFGQPQHF | TGTGCCAGCAGCTTCGGGACAGGGTTTGGTCAGCCCCAGCATTTT | few | TRBJ1-5 | TRBV5-5 | TRBD1
CASSYSRPSGIETQYF | TGTGCCAGCAGTTACTCGAGACCTAGCGGGATAGAGACCCAGTACTTC | few | TRBJ2-5 | TRBV6-5 | TRBD2
CASSSTRGFYGYTF | TGTGCCAGCAGTTCGACGCGGGGCTTCTATGGCTACACCTTC | NA | TRBJ1-2 | TRBV12-3/TRBV12-4 | NA
CASSPGHTNTEAFF | TGTGCCAGCAGCCCGGGACATACGAACACTGAAGCTTTCTTT | NA | TRBJ1-1 | TRBV5-8 | NA
CASGHSGLAGRTGELFF | TGTGCCAGCGGTCATTCCGGGCTAGCGGGCCGAACCGGGGAGCTGTTTTTT | NA | TRBJ2-2 | TRBV11-1 | TRBD2
CASSLDTGTAPLGSEQFF | TGCGCCAGCAGCTTGGACACCGGGACAGCTCCCCTGGGCAGTGAGCAGTTCTTC | NA | TRBJ2-1 | TRBV5-1 | TRBD1
CASSEQSETYTDTQYF | TGTGCCAGCAGTGAACAGTCGGAGACTTACACAGATACGCAGTATTTT | NA | TRBJ2-3 | TRBV25-1 | NA
CASSQVLRETQYF | TGTGCCAGCAGCCAAGTTCTTCGAGAGACCCAGTACTTC | many | TRBJ2-5 | TRBV3-1 | NA
CASSDPWGYTDTQYF | TGTGCCAGCAGTGATCCGTGGGGGTACACAGATACGCAGTATTTT | NA | TRBJ2-3 | TRBV25-1 | NA
CASSSLREYPTDTQYF | TGTGCCAGCAGTTCGTTGAGGGAGTACCCCACAGATACGCAGTATTTT | medium-sized | TRBJ2-3 | TRBV19 | NA
CATSRDLGAQYF | TGTGCCACCAGCAGAGATTTGGGAGCGCAGTATTTT | few | TRBJ2-3 | TRBV15 | NA
CASSPRSGRGDTEAFF | TGTGCCAGCAGCCCGCGGAGCGGTCGCGGGGACACTGAAGCTTTCTTT | NA | TRBJ1-1 | TRBV14 | NA
CASSLDRGQYNEQFF | TGTGCCAGCAGCTTAGATCGCGGACAGTACAATGAGCAGTTCTTC | few | TRBJ2-1 | TRBV11-2 | NA
CASSRTSGASTDTQYF | TGTGCCAGCAGCCGAACTAGCGGGGCTAGCACAGATACGCAGTATTTT | NA | TRBJ2-3 | TRBV7-2 | TRBD2
CASREGAGSNEQFF | TGTGCCAGCAGGGAGGGTGCGGGATCGAATGAGCAGTTCTTC | NA | TRBJ2-1 | TRBV25-1 | NA
CASSSAETIKYGYTF | TGTGCCAGCAGTTCCGCAGAGACCATTAAGTATGGCTACACCTTC | NA | TRBJ1-2 | TRBV7-9 | NA
CSVMGDRGMNTEAFF | TGCAGCGTGATGGGGGACAGGGGAATGAACACTGAAGCTTTCTTT | few | TRBJ1-1 | TRBV29-1 | TRBD1
CASSLPGAGYEQYF | TGTGCCAGCAGCTTACCGGGGGCGGGTTACGAGCAGTACTTC | few | TRBJ2-7 | TRBV11-3 | NA